This T cell receptor beta chain derives from a study of human T cells and chemical hapten exposure. The CDR3 extends over 17 amino acids. Germline V gene lookup returns CDR1 MDHEN and CDR2 SYDVKM. The germline V and J ends were trimmed by 5 bases and 3 bases, with 22 bases remaining between them. This clonotype was seen ten or more times. As to time point: patch test 2, 6 weeks after DPC sensitization. Treatment reported: therapeutic diphenylcyclopropenone sensitization with weekly scalp DPC. In the original workflow: Individual samples carried between about 20,000 and 700,000 TCRs, with 80,000 to 100,000 as the median. Each CDR3 protein is one row after TCRdb ran MiXCR on the RACE reads. The authors' filters were not applied to this entry. The sample contains 110,000 or so distinct CDR3 sequences, roughly a tenth of which appear only once.

The sequencing used whole blood, collected in connection with sensitization to the hapten diphenylcyclopropenone (DPC). The rearrangement links TRBV28 to TRBJ1-1; weak D call: TRBD1 (6 bases). This TCR came from a woman aged 40-49 years with alopecia areata. Some clones in this sample may be carry-over from other donors' samples. CDR3 nucleotide sequence: TGTGCCAGCAGTGCCGGGGGCCGCTGGAGGGTGGACACTGAAGCTTTCTTT. Protein: CASSAGGRWRVDTEAFF.